A selection of T cell receptor beta chains follows, all from one sample in a study of shared clonotypes between healthy human individuals. Clones were read by immunoSEQ multiplex PCR, and TCRdb kept only the in-frame ones, dropping some. The sample includes a few million clones, 92% seen only once; the top ten take around 0.4%. Source material: naive CD4+ T cells from PBMCs. These receptors originate from a man between 18 and 29 years old in good health. Some clones in this sample may be carry-over from other donors' samples. Both conserved end residues are part of each CDR3. Fields, in order: CDR3 protein, CDR3 DNA, J gene, V gene, clone size, CDR3 length, D gene. A D gene is named only where the DNA matches it firmly. Not all rows give a size; the values are once, few, many and, for expanded clones, a class.

CDR3: CASSGTRDRQETQYF
DNA: TGTGCCAGCAGCGGAACCCGGGACAGACAAGAGACCCAGTACTTC
J: TRBJ2-5
V: TRBV5-6
size: .
length: 15
D: TRBD1

CDR3: CASSSGDRGTQYF
DNA: TGTGCCAGCAGCTCCGGTGACAGGGGGACCCAGTACTTC
J: TRBJ2-5
V: TRBV7-3
size: .
length: 13
D: TRBD1

CDR3: CASTKSPGLQDTGELFF
DNA: TGTGCCAGCACTAAATCCCCGGGACTACAAGACACCGGGGAGCTGTTTTTT
J: TRBJ2-2
V: TRBV7-9
size: .
length: 17
D: TRBD2

CDR3: CASSYQLATAPDTQYF
DNA: TGTGCCAGCAGTTACCAACTAGCGACCGCCCCAGATACGCAGTATTTT
J: TRBJ2-3
V: TRBV6-6
size: .
length: 16
D: TRBD2

CDR3: CSVLPWKGPTDTQYF
DNA: TGCAGCGTTCTGCCCTGGAAGGGCCCCACAGATACGCAGTATTTT
J: TRBJ2-3
V: TRBV29-1
size: .
length: 15
D: .

CDR3: CASSGQEHTEAFF
DNA: TGTGCCAGCTCCGGACAGGAGCACACTGAAGCTTTCTTT
J: TRBJ1-1
V: TRBV18
size: few
length: 13
D: TRBD1

CDR3: CASSPTGWQSETQYF
DNA: TGTGCCAGCAGCCCTACAGGGTGGCAAAGCGAGACCCAGTACTTC
J: TRBJ2-5
V: TRBV7-3
size: once
length: 15
D: .

CDR3: CASSYSRGPPQYF
DNA: TGTGCCAGCAGTTACTCGAGGGGCCCGCCGCAGTACTTC
J: TRBJ2-7
V: TRBV6-5
size: .
length: 13
D: .

CDR3: CASSRGLDRPEAFF
DNA: TGTGCCAGTAGTAGGGGCTTGGACAGGCCTGAAGCTTTCTTT
J: TRBJ1-1
V: TRBV19
size: .
length: 14
D: TRBD1

CDR3: CAISGRLGVERAGYTF
DNA: TGTGCCATCAGTGGGCGGTTGGGGGTCGAACGGGCCGGCTACACCTTC
J: TRBJ1-2
V: TRBV10-3
size: .
length: 16
D: .

CDR3: CASSLAGGGNQPQHF
DNA: TGTGCCAGCAGCTTAGCAGGGGGCGGCAATCAGCCCCAGCATTTT
J: TRBJ1-5
V: TRBV11-2
size: .
length: 15
D: TRBD1

CDR3: CAIRNTGELFF
DNA: TGTGCCATCAGGAACACCGGGGAGCTGTTTTTT
J: TRBJ2-2
V: TRBV10-3
size: .
length: 11
D: .

CDR3: CASSLQGTNEKLFF
DNA: TGCGCCAGCAGTTTACAGGGGACTAATGAAAAACTGTTTTTT
J: TRBJ1-4
V: TRBV5-1
size: .
length: 14
D: TRBD1

CDR3: CASSVGTTHNEQFF
DNA: TGTGCCAGCAGCGTAGGGACTACCCACAATGAGCAGTTCTTC
J: TRBJ2-1
V: TRBV9
size: .
length: 14
D: .

CDR3: CASSLEGASYEQYF
DNA: TGCGCCAGCAGCTTGGAGGGAGCCTCCTACGAGCAGTACTTC
J: TRBJ2-7
V: TRBV5-1
size: .
length: 14
D: .

CDR3: CASSLMTSGRTDTQYF
DNA: TGTGCCAGCAGCTTGATGACTAGCGGTCGCACAGATACGCAGTATTTT
J: TRBJ2-3
V: TRBV5-4
size: .
length: 16
D: TRBD2

CDR3: CASSRIGGVKDTIYF
DNA: TGCGCCAGCAGCCGAATTGGGGGCGTAAAGGACACCATATATTTT
J: TRBJ1-3
V: TRBV4-3
size: .
length: 15
D: .

CDR3: CASSLIPSTDTQYF
DNA: TGTGCCAGCAGCTTAATCCCGAGCACAGATACGCAGTATTTT
J: TRBJ2-3
V: TRBV7-2
size: .
length: 14
D: .

CDR3: CASKRTVKSGRLYNEQFF
DNA: TGTGCCAGCAAGCGGACAGTTAAAAGCGGGAGGCTATACAATGAGCAGTTCTTC
J: TRBJ2-1
V: TRBV2
size: .
length: 18
D: TRBD2

CDR3: CASSSSGTGGYEQYF
DNA: TGTGCCAGCAGTTCCTCCGGGACAGGGGGCTACGAGCAGTACTTC
J: TRBJ2-7
V: TRBV28
size: .
length: 15
D: TRBD1

CDR3: CASSSGGGSRELFF
DNA: TGTGCCAGCAGTTCGGGGGGAGGTTCCAGGGAGCTGTTTTTT
J: TRBJ2-2
V: TRBV6-5
size: .
length: 14
D: TRBD2

CDR3: CASSSIGGWSNQPQHF
DNA: TGTGCCAGTAGTAGCATAGGGGGCTGGAGCAATCAGCCCCAGCATTTT
J: TRBJ1-5
V: TRBV19
size: .
length: 16
D: TRBD1

CDR3: CASSLGDSGANVLTF
DNA: TGTGCCAGCAGCTTAGGTGACTCTGGGGCCAACGTCCTGACTTTC
J: TRBJ2-6
V: TRBV11-2
size: once
length: 15
D: .

CDR3: CASSSGRVADTQYF
DNA: TGTGCCAGCAGTTCAGGGAGGGTCGCAGATACGCAGTATTTT
J: TRBJ2-3
V: TRBV27
size: .
length: 14
D: TRBD2

CDR3: CASSQDFSTGLRETQYF
DNA: TGCGCCAGCAGCCAAGATTTTTCGACCGGTCTTAGGGAGACCCAGTACTTC
J: TRBJ2-5
V: TRBV4-1
size: .
length: 17
D: .

CDR3: CASRTLQGRVEAFF
DNA: TGTGCCAGCAGGACTTTACAGGGGAGGGTTGAAGCTTTCTTT
J: TRBJ1-1
V: TRBV27
size: .
length: 14
D: TRBD1

CDR3: CASSPRGTKNIQYF
DNA: TGTGCCAGCTCACCACGCGGTACCAAAAACATTCAGTACTTC
J: TRBJ2-4
V: TRBV18
size: .
length: 14
D: .

CDR3: CASSLSGQGYIQYF
DNA: TGTGCCAGCAGCTTGTCGGGACAAGGATACATTCAGTACTTC
J: TRBJ2-4
V: TRBV7-2
size: .
length: 14
D: .

CDR3: CASGHPHEQYF
DNA: TGCGCCAGCGGCCATCCCCACGAGCAGTACTTC
J: TRBJ2-7
V: TRBV10-2
size: .
length: 11
D: .

CDR3: CASSAGLAEQETQYF
DNA: TGTGCCAGCAGCGCGGGACTAGCAGAACAAGAGACCCAGTACTTC
J: TRBJ2-5
V: TRBV7-3
size: .
length: 15
D: TRBD2

CDR3: CASRSGPVGSYEQYF
DNA: TGTGCCAGTCGCTCGGGCCCTGTAGGCTCCTACGAGCAGTACTTC
J: TRBJ2-7
V: TRBV19
size: .
length: 15
D: .

CDR3: CASSSGLGMNTEAFF
DNA: TGCGCCAGCAGCTCCGGGTTGGGCATGAACACTGAAGCTTTCTTT
J: TRBJ1-1
V: TRBV5-1
size: .
length: 15
D: .

CDR3: CASSQEPSGTSYETQYF
DNA: TGTGCCAGCAGCCAAGAACCCTCCGGGACTAGCTACGAGACCCAGTACTTC
J: TRBJ2-5
V: TRBV4-2
size: .
length: 17
D: TRBD2

CDR3: CASFRDYNSPLHF
DNA: TGTGCCAGCTTCAGAGACTATAATTCACCCCTCCACTTT
J: TRBJ1-6
V: TRBV6-1
size: once
length: 13
D: .

CDR3: CASSLGGIEQYF
DNA: TGTGCCAGCAGCTTAGGAGGTATCGAGCAGTACTTC
J: TRBJ2-7
V: TRBV7-9
size: .
length: 12
D: .

CDR3: CASSVSAFTYGYTF
DNA: TGTGCCAGCAGCGTATCGGCCTTTACCTATGGCTACACCTTC
J: TRBJ1-2
V: TRBV9
size: .
length: 14
D: .

CDR3: CASSPRVQDSYEQYF
DNA: TGTGCCAGCAGCCCCCGGGTACAGGATTCCTACGAGCAGTACTTC
J: TRBJ2-7
V: TRBV5-5
size: .
length: 15
D: .